The 17 T cell receptor beta chains below come from one sample, sequenced in a study of T cell responses to AZD1222 COVID-19 vaccine. Assay used: immunoSEQ multiplex PCR; TCRdb lists only in-frame clones, some missing. The sample has roughly 150,000 clones, more than 70% seen once. The source material was peripheral blood, sampled on day 0 of MenACWY control vaccination. These receptors originate from an adult in good health.

V and J are TRBV7-2 and TRBJ1-1; no clear D gene. This CDR3 region has 14 residues. Trimming removed 5 bases at V and 1 base at J, with 11 bases between. Germline V gene data show CDR1 as SGHTA and CDR2 as FQGNSA. Here the CDR3 DNA reads TGTGCCAGCAGCCGCCGCGGTCCGAACACTGAAGCTTTCTTT. Encoded protein: CASSRRGPNTEAFF.

This chain links TRBV15 with TRBJ2-2, with D unresolved. The CDR3 contains 15 residues. Trimming took off 0 bases at V and 7 bases at J, with 12 bases between the two ends. Germline V gene lookup returns CDR1 LNHNV and CDR2 YYDKDF (reference sequence). Here the CDR3 reads CATSRDSDVHGELFF. DNA of the CDR3: TGTGCCACCAGCAGAGATTCGGACGTCCACGGGGAGCTGTTTTTT.

This rearrangement joins TRBV5-1 to TRBJ2-5; 9 nucleotides align to TRBD1. V shed 5 bases, J shed 2 bases, and the junction held 13 bases outside the gene matches. The CDR3 contains 17 residues. CDR1 is SGHRS, CDR2 YFSETQ, per germline. CDR3 region: CASRMMPGGQGQETQYF. The CDR3 DNA sequence: TGCGCCAGCAGGATGATGCCCGGAGGACAGGGGCAAGAGACCCAGTACTTC.

The CDR3 DNA sequence: TGTGCCAGCAGTTTGGGTGCCCGCAACTCTGGAAACACCATATATTTT. Its protein is CASSLGARNSGNTIYF. The chain uses TRBV28 and TRBJ1-3; D remains unclear. The V and J ends lost 3 bases and 0 bases respectively, with 12 bases between them. The CDR3 spans 16 residues. Per the germline V gene, CDR1 is MDHEN and CDR2 is SYDVKM. Full variable domain (outside the CDR3, taken from reference TRBV28 and TRBJ1-3): DVKVTQSSRYLVKRTGEKVFLECVQDMDHENMFWYRQDPGLGLRLIYFSYDVKMKEKGDIPEGYSVSREKKERFSLILESASTNQTSMYLCASSLGARNSGNTIYFGEGSWLTVV.

The rearrangement joins TRBV3-1 (or the pseudogene TRBV3-2) to TRBJ2-3, with a tentative D call TRBD1 (5 bases). The germline V and J ends were trimmed by 6 bases and 2 bases, with 9 bases remaining between them. Looked up from germline, CDR1 is LGHDT and CDR2 is YNNKEL (reference sequence). The CDR3 is 13 residues long. CDR3 protein: CASSPQDTDTQYF. CDR3 coding DNA: TGTGCCAGCAGTCCACAGGACACAGATACGCAGTATTTT.

The chain recombines TRBV2 with TRBJ2-7, with D perhaps assigned TRBD1 or TRBD2 (6 bases each). V was trimmed by 5 bases and J by 3 bases, leaving 17 bases between them. This CDR3 spans 15 amino acids. Germline CDR1 SNHLY, CDR2 FYNNEI. Written as DNA, the CDR3 is TGTGCCAGCAGTCAAGGTCGGGGGCTTAGCTACGAGCAGTACTTC. Protein sequence: CASSQGRGLSYEQYF.

The rearrangement links TRBV2 to TRBJ2-1, with 9 positions matching TRBD1. The germline V gene has CDR1 SNHLY and CDR2 FYNNEI. J gave up 6 bases and V 6 bases, and 9 bases lay outside the gene matches. This CDR3 spans 15 amino acids. The CDR3 DNA reads TGTGCCAGCAGAGCGCAGGGACAGGGCGGCAATGAGCAGTTCTTC. Protein: CASRAQGQGGNEQFF.

This chain connects TRBV7-3 to TRBJ1-2, with 7 bases that match TRBD1. J lost 7 bases, V lost 3 bases, and 11 bases had no gene match. Germline CDR1 SGHTA, CDR2 FQGTGA. CDR3 length: 15 amino acids. The CDR3: CASSLSADRAGGYTF. The CDR3 DNA reads TGTGCCAGCAGCTTGTCTGCAGACAGGGCAGGTGGCTACACCTTC.

The CDR3 protein is CASSLVTGGGYGYTF. CDR3 DNA: TGTGCCAGCAGCTTGGTTACAGGGGGCGGCTATGGCTACACCTTC. The chain has TRBV5-6 and TRBJ1-2, with TRBD1 matching 9 bases. This CDR3 has 15 residues. Germline V gives CDR1 SGHDT, CDR2 YYEEEE. Germline trimming cut 0 bases from V and 4 bases from J; bases unmatched to any gene: 4.

This clone has only one observation. The V gene is TRBV7-8, the J gene TRBJ2-3, with 7 bases aligning to TRBD2. The CDR3 is made up of 17 amino acids. With 5 bases clipped from V and 6 bases from J, the junction kept 17 bases outside the gene matches. CDR1 and CDR2 (germline): SGHVS, FQNEAQ. The CDR3 reads CASSRLSGGPASDTQYF. DNA for the CDR3: TGTGCCAGCAGCCGACTTTCGGGGGGACCCGCGTCGGATACGCAGTATTTT.

This clone was observed a handful of times. This chain connects TRBV2 to TRBJ2-5, with D unclear. V was pared by 2 bases and J by 2 bases, with 15 bases between. CDR3 size: 16 residues. Germline V gene sequence: CDR1 SNHLY, CDR2 FYNNEI. The CDR3: CASSETATERQETQYF. DNA for the CDR3: TGTGCCAGCAGTGAAACTGCTACAGAGAGACAAGAGACCCAGTACTTC.

V gene TRBV24-1 combines with J gene TRBJ1-3; the D gene is possibly TRBD1 (6 bases). Between the trimmed V and J ends, which lost 4 bases and 2 bases, there was a span of 14 bases. The germline CDR1 and CDR2 sequences are KGHDR and SFDVKD. The length of the CDR3 is 16 residues. This CDR3 is CATSDRKQGPGNTIYF. CDR3 nucleotide sequence: TGTGCCACCAGTGACAGGAAACAGGGACCTGGAAACACCATATATTTT.

The genes are TRBV29-1 and TRBJ2-1, with 9 bases identical to TRBD2. CDR3 length equals 14 residues. Losses at the gene ends were 6 bases for V and 7 bases for J; bases not matched to a gene: 10. The germline V gene has CDR1 SQVTM and CDR2 ANQGSEA. In nucleotides, the CDR3 is TGCAGCGTCAAGGGTAGCGGGAGAGTAAATGAGCAGTTCTTC. This gives the protein CSVKGSGRVNEQFF.

The rearrangement links TRBV19 to TRBJ1-5; D may be TRBD1 (5 bases). Germline assignment: CDR1 LNHDA and CDR2 SQIVND (reference sequence). The length of the CDR3 is 15 residues. V was clipped by 5 bases and J by 4 bases, with 15 bases between them. For the CDR3, the DNA is TGTGCCAGTAGTTCCTGGGGCGGCTTTAATCAGCCCCAGCATTTT. Protein product: CASSSWGGFNQPQHF.

This chain's CDR3 is CASSHGDRVPSPLHF. The CDR3 coding sequence is TGTGCCAGCAGCCATGGGGACAGGGTGCCCTCACCCCTCCACTTT. The chain combines TRBV4-2 with TRBJ1-6, with 9 bases matching TRBD1. Germline-derived CDR1 and CDR2 are LGHNA and YNFKEQ. The V gene end was trimmed by 3 bases and the J gene end by 10 bases; junction bases not matched to a gene: 7. The CDR3 spans 15 residues.

The V call is TRBV6-5, the J call TRBJ2-7; D gene ambiguous. The CDR3 contains 12 residues. The germline V gene has CDR1 MNHEY and CDR2 SVGAGI. The germline V and J ends were trimmed by 6 bases and 1 base, with 7 bases remaining between them. The chain's CDR3 is CASRSESYEQYF. CDR3 coding DNA: TGTGCCAGCAGGAGTGAATCCTACGAGCAGTACTTC.

The chain recombines TRBV28 with TRBJ1-1; possible D gene TRBD1, 5 bases. Trimming took 2 bases from V and 1 from J, leaving 11 bases between them. From germline, CDR1 is MDHEN and CDR2 SYDVKM. The CDR3 has 15 amino acids. CDR3 sequence reads: CASSLGGRKNTEAFF. The CDR3 DNA reads TGTGCCAGCAGTTTAGGGGGACGGAAGAACACTGAAGCTTTCTTT.